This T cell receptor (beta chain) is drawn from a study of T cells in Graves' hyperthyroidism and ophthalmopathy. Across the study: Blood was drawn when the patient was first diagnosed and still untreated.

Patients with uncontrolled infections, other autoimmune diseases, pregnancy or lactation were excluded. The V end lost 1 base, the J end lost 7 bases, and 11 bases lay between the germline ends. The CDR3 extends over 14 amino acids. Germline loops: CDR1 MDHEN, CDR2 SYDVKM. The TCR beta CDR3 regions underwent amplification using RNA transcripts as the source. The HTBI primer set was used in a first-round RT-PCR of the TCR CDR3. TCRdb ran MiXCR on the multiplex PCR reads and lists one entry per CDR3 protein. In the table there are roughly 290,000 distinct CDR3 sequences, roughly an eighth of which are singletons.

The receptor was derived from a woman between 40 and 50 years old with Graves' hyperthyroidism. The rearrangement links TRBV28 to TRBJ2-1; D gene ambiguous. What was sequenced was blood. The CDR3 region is CASSLFSMKNEQFF. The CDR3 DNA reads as TGTGCCAGCAGTTTATTTTCCATGAAAAATGAGCAGTTCTTC.